Below are 26 T cell receptor beta chains sequenced from a single sample in a study of T cells in tuberculosis listed by TCRdb under 2018. The time point label corresponds to: new active TB diagnosis, blood taken before or within 7 days of starting treatment. Libraries were prepared through the immunoSEQ multiplex PCR assay. Not all clones reach the TCRdb copy of this immuneACCESS table, which keeps in-frame sequences only. Checked studies attribute under half of the gap to unresolved V genes and leave the rest unexplained. This sample holds about 49,000 clones; 90% to 95% were observed only once. 1.1% to 1.5% of the sample lies in the top ten. This sample comprised PBMCs, obtained at tuberculosis diagnosis. These receptors were obtained from an adult with tuberculosis.

The chain couples TRBV5-1 to TRBJ2-1, with 8 bases aligning to TRBD2. V dropped 1 base and J dropped 0; count of bases not matched to a gene: 3. This CDR3 has 16 residues. The germline CDR1 and CDR2 sequences are SGHRS and YFSETQ. In nucleotides, the CDR3 is TGCGCCAGCAGCTTGCTAAGCGGGAGCTCCTACAATGAGCAGTTCTTC. Encoded protein: CASSLLSGSSYNEQFF.

The chain carries TRBV29-1 and TRBJ1-1; the match to TRBD1 covers 7 bases. The CDR3 is 13 residues long. V lost 8 bases, J lost 0 bases, and 6 bases stayed unmatched. In germline, CDR1 is SQVTM, CDR2 ANQGSEA. CDR3 bases: TGCAGCTCCTTGACAGGGTTGAACACTGAAGCTTTCTTT. As protein: CSSLTGLNTEAFF.

The chain employs TRBV28 and TRBJ2-1, with D possibly TRBD2 on 6 matching bases. The CDR3 runs 15 residues. The germline V and J ends were trimmed by 2 bases and 4 bases, with 12 bases remaining between them. The germline gives CDR1 MDHEN, CDR2 SYDVKM. DNA of the CDR3: TGTGCCAGCAGTTTAATAGCGGAACCTTACAATGAGCAGTTCTTC. It translates to CASSLIAEPYNEQFF.

CDR3 protein: CASSLGGRRSYNEQFF. The CDR3 DNA sequence: TGTGCCAGCAGTTTGGGGGGGAGACGTTCCTACAATGAGCAGTTCTTC. The chain carries TRBV28 and TRBJ2-1; TRBD2 aligns across 7 bases. CDR3 size: 16 residues. V shed 3 bases, J shed 1 base, and the junction held 6 bases outside the gene matches. Germline V gives CDR1 MDHEN, CDR2 SYDVKM.

The V call is TRBV9, the J call TRBJ2-3; TRBD1 matches at 10 bases. This CDR3 has 17 residues. The germline gives CDR1 SGDLS, CDR2 YYNGEE. The ends lost 1 base at V and 4 bases at J; junction bases unmatched: 9. The CDR3 DNA follows: TGTGCCAGCAGCGTACGGGGACAGGGGAATGGGGCAGATACGCAGTATTTT. Its translation is CASSVRGQGNGADTQYF.

This chain uses TRBV29-1 with TRBJ2-2, with D hard to call. The CDR3 has 13 amino acids. The V end lost 4 bases, the J end lost 0 bases, and 6 bases lay between the germline ends. CDR1 is SQVTM and CDR2 is ANQGSEA in the germline V gene. The CDR3 sequence: CSVAGPNTGELFF. Here the CDR3 DNA reads TGCAGCGTTGCCGGTCCGAACACCGGGGAGCTGTTTTTT.

This sequence joins TRBV9 and TRBJ1-6; D is uncertain. Trimming shortened V by 3 bases and J by 5 bases, and 15 bases separated the two germline ends. Germline loops: CDR1 SGDLS, CDR2 YYNGEE. The CDR3 loop spans 16 amino acids. The CDR3 DNA reads TGTGCCAGCAGCGCAAATTGGCGAGCGGATAATTCACCCCTCCACTTT. This encodes CASSANWRADNSPLHF.

V usage is TRBV13 and J usage is TRBJ2-7, with TRBD1 matching over 7 bases. The CDR3 consists of 14 residues. Looked up from germline, CDR1 is PRHDT and CDR2 is FYEKMQ (reference sequence). The trim removed 3 bases at V and 3 bases at J, leaving 5 bases unmatched. CDR3 in DNA: TGTGCCAGCAGCTTTAGGGGGCCCCACTACGAGCAGTACTTC. Translating gives CASSFRGPHYEQYF.

This chain joins TRBV6-1 and TRBJ2-7; D might be TRBD2 (6 bases). CDR3 length equals 14 residues. Deletions cut 2 bases from V and 2 bases from J, with 10 bases between. The germline V gene encodes CDR1 MNHNS and CDR2 SASEGT. CDR3 region: CASSESGGAYEQYF. For the CDR3, the DNA is TGTGCCAGCAGTGAAAGCGGAGGGGCCTACGAGCAGTACTTC.

This clone was counted a few times. The CDR3 loop reads CASSNYMANYGYTF. CDR3 DNA sequence: TGTGCCAGCAGTAACTACATGGCAAACTATGGCTACACCTTC. This chain joins TRBV5-4 and TRBJ1-2, with D unclear. CDR1 and CDR2 from the germline V gene are SGHNT and YYREEE (reference sequence). Trimming removed 5 bases from V and 2 bases from J, with 13 bases in between. There are 14 residues in the CDR3.

The rearrangement uses TRBV5-1 and TRBJ1-2, with 11 bases identical to TRBD1. Germline CDR1 is SGHRS and CDR2 is YFSETQ. CDR3 length: 19 amino acids. V lost 4 bases to trimming and J lost 1 base; unmatched junction nucleotides: 15. The CDR3 nucleotides read TGCGCCAGCAGCCCCGGCCGGACAGGGGGCCGAAGCCGTAACTATGGCTACACCTTC. Translation: CASSPGRTGGRSRNYGYTF. Based on the CDR3 plus reference TRBV5-1 and TRBJ1-2, the full variable domain is KAGVTQTPRYLIKTRGQQVTLSCSPISGHRSVSWYQQTPGQGLQFLFEYFSETQRNKGNFPGRFSGRQFSNSRSEMNVSTLELGDSALYLCASSPGRTGGRSRNYGYTFGSGTRLTVV.

The rearrangement joins TRBV4-3 to TRBJ2-3; 7 positions match TRBD1. Germline assignment: CDR1 LGHNA and CDR2 YSLEER. The junction had 6 bases not matched to a gene; V was cut back by 0 bases and J by 3 bases. This CDR3 has 16 amino acids. The CDR3: CASSQDRQGVTDTQYF. The CDR3 DNA sequence: TGCGCCAGCAGCCAAGATCGGCAGGGGGTAACAGATACGCAGTATTTT.

This clone was recorded only once. The chain has TRBV30 and TRBJ2-7; D possibly corresponds to TRBD1 (6 bases). V was cut by 5 bases and J by 3 bases, with 8 bases left in between. In germline, CDR1 is GTSNPN, CDR2 SVGIG (reference sequence). The length of the CDR3 is 11 residues. The CDR3 here is CAWAQGYEQYF. CDR3 bases: TGTGCCTGGGCACAGGGCTACGAGCAGTACTTC.

The gene calls are TRBV19 and TRBJ2-1; no firm D call. The germline V gene encodes CDR1 LNHDA and CDR2 SQIVND (reference sequence). This CDR3 spans 13 amino acids. Trimming cost V 4 bases and J 3 bases, with 7 bases left between them. The CDR3 is CASSKSDYNEQFF. Written as DNA, the CDR3 is TGTGCCAGTAGTAAAAGCGACTACAATGAGCAGTTCTTC.

The chain links TRBV4-3 to TRBJ2-1, with TRBD2 matching over 7 bases. The CDR3 consists of 17 residues. Germline V gene sequence: CDR1 LGHNA, CDR2 YSLEER. The ends lost 1 base at V and 0 bases at J; junction bases unmatched: 6. CDR3 protein: CASSQGSSGSSYNEQFF. CDR3 DNA sequence: TGCGCCAGCAGCCAAGGCTCTAGCGGTAGCTCCTACAATGAGCAGTTCTTC.

This chain links TRBV6-5 with TRBJ2-2; D is possibly TRBD1 (5 bases). Per the germline V gene, CDR1 is MNHEY and CDR2 is SVGAGI. The CDR3 consists of 12 residues. Trimming cost V 6 bases and J 7 bases, with 9 bases left between them. CDR3 nucleotide sequence: TGTGCCAGCAGGTGGCAGGGCGGGGAGCTGTTTTTT. It yields the protein CASRWQGGELFF.

The J gene is TRBJ2-1, the V gene TRBV15; perhaps TRBD1 as D (5 bases). Germline CDR1 LNHNV, CDR2 YYDKDF (reference sequence). The germline V and J ends were trimmed by 1 base and 0 bases, with 13 bases remaining between them. This CDR3 is built from 17 residues. CDR3 DNA: TGTGCCACCAGCAGAGGAAATTCCAGGGTCTCCTACAATGAGCAGTTCTTC. Protein sequence: CATSRGNSRVSYNEQFF.

The V gene is TRBV29-1, the J gene TRBJ2-7, with 9 bases fitting TRBD1. The CDR3 runs to 13 residues. V shed 6 bases and J 0 bases; nucleotides not matched to a gene: 3. The germline gives CDR1 SQVTM, CDR2 ANQGSEA. In nucleotides, the CDR3 is TGCAGCGTACGGACAGGGGTCTCCTACGAGCAGTACTTC. Protein product: CSVRTGVSYEQYF.

The rearrangement joins TRBV7-6 to TRBJ1-5; D remains ambiguous. The length of the CDR3 is 16 residues. The germline CDR1 and CDR2 sequences are SGHVS and FNYEAQ. V gave up 1 base and J gave up 0 bases, with 10 bases separating them. CDR3 DNA: TGTGCCAGCAGCTTAGGTTCGGGAAATAGCAATCAGCCCCAGCATTTT. This sequence encodes CASSLGSGNSNQPQHF.

The rearrangement joins TRBV13 to TRBJ2-7; 8 bases are a match to TRBD2. The ends lost 1 base at V and 4 bases at J; junction bases unmatched: 3. CDR1 is PRHDT, CDR2 FYEKMQ, per germline (reference sequence). This CDR3 comprises 14 residues. In nucleotides, the CDR3 is TGTGCCAGCAGCTTAGCGGGGGGGCCGTACGAGCAGTACTTC. Encoded protein: CASSLAGGPYEQYF.

The chain carries TRBV13 and TRBJ2-2; tentative D call: TRBD2 (5 bases). Germline assignment: CDR1 PRHDT and CDR2 FYEKMQ (reference sequence). With 2 bases removed from V and 4 bases from J, the gap between germline ends came to 8 bases. This CDR3 comprises 14 residues. CDR3 in DNA: TGTGCCAGCAGCTTAAGAGGGTCCACCGGGGAGCTGTTTTTT. It translates to CASSLRGSTGELFF.

The chain has TRBV19 and TRBJ1-1, with no clear D. Germline V gives CDR1 LNHDA, CDR2 SQIVND (reference sequence). The V and J ends lost 0 bases and 4 bases respectively, with 12 bases between them. The CDR3 is made up of 15 amino acids. The CDR3 loop reads CASSIDMGPGTEAFF. The CDR3 nucleotides are TGTGCCAGTAGTATAGATATGGGTCCGGGCACTGAAGCTTTCTTT.

V gene TRBV30 combines with J gene TRBJ2-2; 8 nucleotides agree with TRBD1. Per germline, CDR1 GTSNPN and CDR2 SVGIG (reference sequence). The CDR3 totals 13 residues. After removal of 1 base from V and 7 bases from J, the junction contained 2 bases not matched to a gene. The CDR3 spells CAWSAQGVGELFF. In DNA, the CDR3 is TGTGCCTGGAGTGCACAGGGGGTCGGGGAGCTGTTTTTT.

This clone was seen just once. The chain carries TRBV27 and TRBJ1-6; 9 bases line up with TRBD1. Germline V gives CDR1 MNHEY, CDR2 SMNVEV (reference sequence). The CDR3 runs 20 residues. The junction had 23 bases not matched to a gene; V was cut back by 7 bases and J by 7 bases. In DNA, the CDR3 is TGTGCCAGCACATCCCCTACTGCGGGACAGGGACCACTATGGAATTCACCCCTCCACTTT. Translating it yields CASTSPTAGQGPLWNSPLHF.

V usage is TRBV5-5 and J usage is TRBJ1-1, with TRBD1 matching 8 bases. V shed 6 bases, J shed 0 bases, and the junction held 7 bases outside the gene matches. Germline loops: CDR1 SGHKS, CDR2 YYEKEE (reference sequence). This CDR3 is built from 15 residues. The CDR3 DNA sequence: TGTGCCAGCACCGTAAGGGACAGGATGAACACTGAAGCTTTCTTT. Translating gives CASTVRDRMNTEAFF. Using reference TRBV5-5 and TRBJ1-1 for the parts outside the CDR3, the full variable domain is DAGVTQSPTHLIKTRGQQVTLRCSPISGHKSVSWYQQVLGQGPQFIFQYYEKEERGRGNFPDRFSARQFPNYSSELNVNALLLGDSALYLCASTVRDRMNTEAFFGQGTRLTVV.

The V and J genes are TRBV27 and TRBJ1-1; TRBD1 aligns across 8 bases. The CDR3 spans 15 residues. J gave up 7 bases and V 2 bases, and 9 bases lay outside the gene matches. Germline lookup yields CDR1 MNHEY and CDR2 SMNVEV (reference sequence). The chain's CDR3 is CASSLTQQGGLEAFF. The CDR3 DNA follows: TGTGCCAGCAGTTTAACTCAACAGGGGGGGCTTGAAGCTTTCTTT.